This entry concerns a single TCR beta chain. The source of the sample is a study of T cell changes during pregnancy in multiple sclerosis. The table came from immunoSEQ multiplex PCR; TCRdb's copy has only in-frame clones and leaves some out. Among 70,000 or so clones, 90% to 95% were seen once, and the ten largest hold around 0.7%. This TCR was recovered from a female donor in good health, enrolled as a control in a pregnancy study. The sample here was peripheral blood, taken in the third trimester of pregnancy.

The CDR3 here is CASSPRDRGNYGYTF. DNA for the CDR3: TGTGCCAGCAGCCCCCGGGACAGGGGAAACTATGGCTACACCTTC. The chain joins TRBV13 to TRBJ1-2, with 10 bases lining up with TRBD1. Germline trimming cut 5 bases from V and 2 bases from J; bases unmatched to any gene: 5. This CDR3 comprises 15 residues. In germline, CDR1 is PRHDT, CDR2 FYEKMQ (reference sequence).